These 28 T cell receptor beta chains were sequenced from one sample in a study of blood T cell repertoires in COVID-19. TCRdb's copy holds only in-frame clones and misses some; the assay was immunoSEQ multiplex PCR. This table holds 70,000 to 75,000 clones, about 82% found once. Material: peripheral blood. These receptors came from a woman in her sixties or seventies with acute or convalescent COVID-19.

The gene calls are TRBV5-1 and TRBJ2-3, with 8 positions matching TRBD2. The CDR3 loop spans 14 amino acids. V shed 3 bases, J shed 5 bases, and the junction held 5 bases outside the gene matches. The V gene's germline CDR1 is SGHRS and CDR2 YFSETQ. CDR3 region: CASSSTSDGDTQYF. DNA for the CDR3: TGCGCCAGCAGCTCGACTAGCGACGGAGATACGCAGTATTTT.

The chain joins TRBV19 to TRBJ1-1, with D hard to call. The germline CDR1 and CDR2 sequences are LNHDA and SQIVND (reference sequence). V shed 4 bases and J shed 2 bases, with 8 bases lying between them. The CDR3 runs 13 residues. CDR3 nucleotides: TGTGCCAGTAGTAAGCAGGAAAACACTGAAGCTTTCTTT. Translated, it gives CASSKQENTEAFF.

The chain links TRBV5-6 to TRBJ2-2, with D possibly matching TRBD2 (5 bases). The CDR3 has 18 residues. CDR1 and CDR2 from the germline V gene are SGHDT and YYEEEE. Trimming removed 6 bases from V and 0 bases from J, with 21 bases in between. The CDR3 region is CASTDSTSGLANTGELFF. In nucleotides, the CDR3 is TGTGCCAGCACCGATTCAACGAGCGGACTCGCGAACACCGGGGAGCTGTTTTTT.

The chain carries TRBV7-2 and TRBJ1-3, with D hard to call. Looked up from germline, CDR1 is SGHTA and CDR2 is FQGNSA. CDR3 length equals 16 residues. Trimming took 5 bases from V and 4 from J, leaving 18 bases between them. Written as DNA, the CDR3 is TGTGCCAGCAGCCCTCACGGAGGTAGGAGAGGAAACACCATATATTTT. Protein product: CASSPHGGRRGNTIYF.

This chain joins TRBV18 and TRBJ2-1, with 9 bases lining up with TRBD1. CDR1 and CDR2 from the germline V gene are KGHSH and LQKENI. This CDR3 region has 15 residues. V trimming: 5 bases; J trimming: 5 bases; junction bases outside the gene matches: 7. The CDR3 nucleotides are TGTGCCAGCTCATACAGGACAGGGGTCAACAATGAGCAGTTCTTC. Translating gives CASSYRTGVNNEQFF.

The chain recombines TRBV11-1 with TRBJ2-5; D might be TRBD2 (5 bases). This CDR3 has 15 residues. Germline V gives CDR1 SGHAT, CDR2 FQDESV (reference sequence). The germline V and J ends were trimmed by 5 bases and 2 bases, with 15 bases remaining between them. CDR3 sequence (DNA): TGTGCCAGCAGCCTTAGGGCGGGTAAACAAGAGACCCAGTACTTC. Its protein product is CASSLRAGKQETQYF.

This clone was picked up a small number of times. The chain carries TRBV5-4 and TRBJ1-1; maybe TRBD1 (5 bases). Germline V lookup: CDR1 SGHNT, CDR2 YYREEE (reference sequence). The V end lost 0 bases, the J end lost 4 bases, and 10 bases lay between the germline ends. The CDR3 extends over 14 amino acids. CDR3 sequence (DNA): TGTGCCAGCAGCTTGGAAGGGGATTTCACTGAAGCTTTCTTT. Protein: CASSLEGDFTEAFF.

The genes are TRBV30 and TRBJ2-3; D is tentatively TRBD1 or TRBD2 (6 bases each). The CDR3 is made up of 13 amino acids. Germline V gene data show CDR1 as GTSNPN and CDR2 as SVGIG (reference sequence). The V and J ends lost 5 bases and 4 bases respectively, with 13 bases between them. The CDR3 protein is CAWGQRRADTQYF. The CDR3 coding sequence is TGTGCCTGGGGACAGAGGAGGGCAGATACGCAGTATTTT. The whole variable domain, remainder taken from reference TRBV30 and TRBJ2-3, is SQTIHQWPATLVQPVGSPLSLECTVEGTSNPNLYWYRQAAGRGLQLLFYSVGIGQISSEVPQNLSASRPQDRQFILSSKKLLLSDSGFYLCAWGQRRADTQYFGPGTRLTVL.

This clone was seen a handful of times. The chain uses TRBV6-6 and TRBJ1-2, with a weak D call TRBD1 (5 bases). Per germline, CDR1 MNHNY and CDR2 SVGAGI (reference sequence). Trimming left V 2 bases short and J 4 bases short, with 14 bases between. The CDR3 is 15 residues long. In DNA form, the CDR3 reads TGTGCCAGCAGTTACACCCGGACATCCGCCTATGGCTACACCTTC. Translating gives CASSYTRTSAYGYTF.

J is TRBJ2-5 and V is TRBV5-6; the D is unclear. The CDR3 runs to 15 residues. V lost 4 bases and J 0 bases, leaving 13 bases between the germline ends. Germline V gene data show CDR1 as SGHDT and CDR2 as YYEEEE. This chain's CDR3 is CASSQLLPYQETQYF. DNA of the CDR3: TGTGCCAGCAGCCAACTACTCCCGTACCAAGAGACCCAGTACTTC.

The chain uses TRBV24-1 and TRBJ2-3; TRBD2 is a possible D gene (7 bases). V lost 4 bases, J lost 2 bases, and 15 bases lay in between. The germline V gene encodes CDR1 KGHDR and CDR2 SFDVKD. This CDR3 has 16 amino acids. The CDR3, as DNA: TGTGCCACCAGTGACCCAGGGAGGGGGGTCACAGATACGCAGTATTTT. Protein product: CATSDPGRGVTDTQYF.

The chain couples TRBV11-3 to TRBJ2-5, with 8 nucleotides matching TRBD1. Germline-derived CDR1 and CDR2 are SGHNT and YENEEA. With 6 bases clipped from V and 3 bases from J, the junction kept 9 bases outside the gene matches. This CDR3 has 15 amino acids. The DNA of the CDR3 is TGTGCCAGCAGTAATACCGGGACAGGAGAAGAGACCCAGTACTTC. As protein: CASSNTGTGEETQYF.

The chain couples TRBV9 to TRBJ1-1, with D maybe TRBD1 (6 bases). The V gene's germline CDR1 is SGDLS and CDR2 YYNGEE. The CDR3 has 13 amino acids. The germline V and J ends were trimmed by 0 bases and 5 bases, with 8 bases remaining between them. The DNA of the CDR3 is TGTGCCAGCAGCGTAGACAGGGAAACTGAAGCTTTCTTT. It is translated as CASSVDRETEAFF.

The V call is TRBV5-1, the J call TRBJ2-1; the match to TRBD2 covers 8 bases. The CDR3 runs to 15 residues. Germline V gene lookup returns CDR1 SGHRS and CDR2 YFSETQ. The V and J ends lost 1 base and 4 bases, in that order; junction bases with no gene match: 4. The CDR3 sequence is CASSLLAGAYNEQFF. For the CDR3, the DNA is TGCGCCAGCAGCTTGCTAGCGGGTGCTTACAATGAGCAGTTCTTC.

The genes are TRBV19 and TRBJ1-5, with 10 bases lining up with TRBD1. This CDR3 has 15 amino acids. J lost 1 base, V lost 6 bases, and 3 bases had no gene match. Germline V gives CDR1 LNHDA, CDR2 SQIVND (reference sequence). DNA for the CDR3: TGTGCCAGTAGGACAGGGGGCGAAAGCAATCAGCCCCAGCATTTT. It yields the protein CASRTGGESNQPQHF.

The chain recombines TRBV10-3 with TRBJ2-1, with 11 bases that match TRBD2. The germline V gene encodes CDR1 ENHRY and CDR2 SYGVKD. The CDR3 spans 14 residues. V was pared by 3 bases and J by 7 bases, with 2 bases of the junction left unmatched. The CDR3 loop reads CAISETSGRNEQFF. The CDR3 nucleotides read TGTGCCATCAGTGAAACTAGCGGGAGAAATGAGCAGTTCTTC.

The rearrangement joins TRBV7-9 to TRBJ2-7; tentatively, D is TRBD2 (6 bases). Germline values: CDR1 SEHNR, CDR2 FQNEAQ (reference sequence). The CDR3 sequence is 12 residues long. With 8 bases removed from V and 5 bases from J, the gap between germline ends came to 13 bases. The CDR3 here is CASVGGGDEQYF. The CDR3 bases are TGTGCCAGCGTCGGGGGAGGCGACGAGCAGTACTTC.

The rearrangement uses TRBV6-1 and TRBJ1-5; the match to TRBD1 covers 8 bases. Germline CDR1 is MNHNS and CDR2 is SASEGT. V dropped 3 bases and J dropped 5; count of bases not matched to a gene: 3. This CDR3 is built from 14 residues. The CDR3 bases are TGTGCCAGCAGTGATCAGGGGGCCTATCAGCCCCAGCATTTT. This gives the protein CASSDQGAYQPQHF.

The CDR3: CASLVSGAGANVLTF. The DNA for the CDR3 is TGTGCCAGCCTTGTCTCAGGGGCTGGGGCCAACGTCCTGACTTTC. This chain connects TRBV6-5 to TRBJ2-6; weak D call: TRBD1 (6 bases). This CDR3 has 15 amino acids. V dropped 8 bases and J dropped 2 bases, with 13 bases sitting between them. Germline values: CDR1 MNHEY, CDR2 SVGAGI.

A remark on this clone: The junction does not match germline at one end; this may be a read error. CDR3 nucleotide sequence: TGCGCCAGCAACCAAATGACAGCCTCTGGCCTTGGCTACACCTTC. It codes for CASNQMTASGLGYTF. The chain recombines TRBV4-1 with TRBJ1-2, with D possibly TRBD1 on 5 matching bases. This CDR3 contains 15 residues. Germline-derived CDR1 and CDR2 are MGHRA and YSYEKL.

The rearrangement links TRBV18 to TRBJ2-5; 11 bases line up with TRBD1. Trimming at V came to 8 bases and at J to 4 bases, leaving 9 bases not matched to a gene. Per germline, CDR1 KGHSH and CDR2 LQKENI. There are 15 residues in the CDR3. The chain's CDR3 is CASTRDRGSGETQYF. DNA for the CDR3: TGTGCCAGCACCCGGGACAGGGGGTCCGGAGAGACCCAGTACTTC.

The chain has TRBV15 and TRBJ2-7; TRBD1 matches at 9 bases. The CDR3 totals 13 residues. After removal of 8 bases from V and 7 bases from J, the junction contained 9 bases not matched to a gene. CDR1 and CDR2 from the germline V gene are LNHNV and YYDKDF (reference sequence). In DNA form, the CDR3 reads TGTGCCACCGGTAACAGGGGGCGCCGAGAGCAGTACTTC. Its protein is CATGNRGRREQYF.

Comments on this clone: The same CDR3 is also encoded by other DNA sequences in this sample. The J gene is TRBJ2-7, the V gene TRBV28; 12 bases are shared with TRBD2. Germline CDR1 reads MDHEN; CDR2 reads SYDVKM. V lost 5 bases and J lost 2; bases outside the gene matches: 7. The CDR3 spans 16 residues. The CDR3 DNA is TGTGCCAGCAGTCCGACTAGCGGGAGTCTAACCTACGAGCAGTACTTC. Amino acid sequence: CASSPTSGSLTYEQYF.

The chain uses TRBV28 and TRBJ1-1; D is uncertain. Germline V gene lookup returns CDR1 MDHEN and CDR2 SYDVKM. The CDR3 consists of 13 residues. V was pared by 8 bases and J by 3 bases, with 13 bases between. CDR3 sequence reads: CASLRGLDTEAFF. The CDR3 DNA reads as TGTGCCAGCCTCCGGGGTTTGGACACTGAAGCTTTCTTT.

The chain is built from TRBV28 and TRBJ1-6; no reliable D call. Germline V gives CDR1 MDHEN, CDR2 SYDVKM. The CDR3 is made up of 14 amino acids. Trimming cost V 7 bases and J 7 bases, with 14 bases left between them. The CDR3 protein is CASNESRRNSPLHF. The CDR3 nucleotides read TGTGCCAGCAATGAGTCAAGGCGGAATTCACCCCTCCACTTT. The full variable domain, with the rest looked up from reference TRBV28 and TRBJ1-6, is DVKVTQSSRYLVKRTGEKVFLECVQDMDHENMFWYRQDPGLGLRLIYFSYDVKMKEKGDIPEGYSVSREKKERFSLILESASTNQTSMYLCASNESRRNSPLHFGNGTRLTVT.

As to this clone: The same CDR3 is also encoded by other DNA sequences in this sample. The V gene is TRBV18, the J gene TRBJ2-3; TRBD2 is a possible D gene (5 bases). V lost 3 bases, J lost 0 bases, and 10 bases lay in between. This CDR3 region has 15 residues. Germline V gives CDR1 KGHSH, CDR2 LQKENI. Here the CDR3 DNA reads TGTGCCAGCTCACCTGCGACGGGAAGCACAGATACGCAGTATTTT. The encoded protein is CASSPATGSTDTQYF.

The V call is TRBV7-9, the J call TRBJ1-1, with 7 positions matching TRBD1. Per germline, CDR1 SEHNR and CDR2 FQNEAQ (reference sequence). The CDR3 runs to 14 residues. V gave up 6 bases and J gave up 0 bases; unmatched junction bases: 4. The CDR3 DNA follows: TGTGCCAGCAGACCGACAGGGATGAACACTGAAGCTTTCTTT. This translates into CASRPTGMNTEAFF.

The chain couples TRBV4-1 to TRBJ2-3, with a weak D call TRBD1 (8 bases). Trimming took off 3 bases at V and 4 bases at J, with 17 bases between the two ends. The CDR3 is made up of 16 amino acids. The germline V gene encodes CDR1 MGHRA and CDR2 YSYEKL. The CDR3 region is CASSHPSGGQADTQYF. DNA of the CDR3: TGCGCCAGCAGCCACCCATCGGGGGGACAGGCAGATACGCAGTATTTT.